One sample yielded the 8 T cell receptor beta chains listed below, sequenced in a study of T cell repertoires in cytomegalovirus infection. TCRdb redid the calling of the reads with MiXCR, one entry per CDR3 protein. The sample records approximately 120,000 distinct CDR3 sequences, around 30% being singletons. These receptors have no known antigen. Sequencing used CD8+ T cells from cultured PBMCs, obtained from culture after CMV antigen stimulation. Source of these receptors: a human donor in good health (CMV status not recorded). Some clones in this sample may be carry-over from other donors' samples.

In its sample, this clonotype was seen a few times. V is TRBV4-1 and J is TRBJ1-6; D unclear. The CDR3 is made up of 18 amino acids. CDR1 and CDR2 from the germline V gene are MGHRA and YSYEKL. Trimming stripped 1 base from V and 5 bases from J, with 18 bases between. DNA of the CDR3: TGCGCCAGCAGCCAAGGTCACGCCAGGTTCGAAAATAATTCACCCCTCCACTTT. Translation gives CASSQGHARFENNSPLHF.

The V gene is TRBV7-6, the J gene TRBJ2-3, with D possibly being TRBD2 (5 bases). The CDR3 has 14 residues. Per germline, CDR1 SGHVS and CDR2 FNYEAQ. Deletions cut 0 bases from V and 4 bases from J, with 8 bases between. The CDR3, as DNA: TGTGCCAGCAGCTTAGCGCCGGAGGCAGATACGCAGTATTTT. Its translation is CASSLAPEADTQYF. Supplemented by reference TRBV7-6 and TRBJ2-3, the full variable domain reads GAGVSQSPRYKVTKRGQDVALRCDPISGHVSLYWYRQALGQGPEFLTYFNYEAQQDKSGLPNDRFSAERPEGSISTLTIQRTEQRDSAMYRCASSLAPEADTQYFGPGTRLTVL.

This clonotype occurred a few times. The CDR3 DNA reads TGCGCCAGCAGCCAAGATCGTGGGACAGGGGGCTTTGAAGCTTTCTTT. Its translation is CASSQDRGTGGFEAFF. The V call is TRBV4-1, the J call TRBJ1-1; 12 positions match TRBD1. CDR1 MGHRA and CDR2 YSYEKL come from the germline V gene. V was clipped by 0 bases and J by 7 bases; unmatched bases: 6. The CDR3 sequence is 16 residues long.

This clonotype showed up just a few times. V usage is TRBV11-2 and J usage is TRBJ2-1; 7 bases match TRBD2. Trimming at V came to 1 base and at J to 3 bases, leaving 9 bases not matched to a gene. In germline, CDR1 is SGHAT, CDR2 FQNNGV. This CDR3 has 17 residues. CDR3 amino acids: CASSLVFLAGDYNEQFF. The CDR3 DNA sequence: TGTGCCAGCAGCTTAGTATTTTTGGCGGGGGACTACAATGAGCAGTTCTTC.

The rearrangement links TRBV7-9 to TRBJ2-1; D ambiguous. This CDR3 has 21 amino acids. The V end lost 2 bases, the J end lost 0 bases, and 26 bases lay between the germline ends. Germline-derived CDR1 and CDR2 are SEHNR and FQNEAQ (reference sequence). The CDR3 loop reads CASSLRSGSGFRPSSYNEQFF. The DNA of the CDR3 is TGTGCCAGCAGCTTAAGGTCTGGATCCGGGTTTAGGCCCAGCTCCTACAATGAGCAGTTCTTC.

The rearrangement links TRBV7-9 to TRBJ1-2; D not certain. This CDR3 has 12 residues. With 3 bases removed from V and 4 bases from J, the gap between germline ends came to 6 bases. Looked up from germline, CDR1 is SEHNR and CDR2 is FQNEAQ (reference sequence). The CDR3 is CASSFERYGYTF. CDR3 DNA sequence: TGTGCCAGCAGCTTTGAGCGCTATGGCTACACCTTC.

This clonotype was recorded a few times. CDR3 region: CASSVSWAANEKLFF. The DNA of the CDR3 is TGTGCCAGCAGTGTATCTTGGGCGGCTAATGAAAAACTGTTTTTT. The V call is TRBV6-1, the J call TRBJ1-4, with no clear D. Looked up from germline, CDR1 is MNHNS and CDR2 is SASEGT. The CDR3 runs 15 residues. V dropped 4 bases and J dropped 3 bases, with 12 bases sitting between them.

The V gene is TRBV29-1, the J gene TRBJ2-5, with a possible D match to TRBD1 (6 bases). This CDR3 spans 18 amino acids. Trimming shortened V by 4 bases and J by 0 bases, and 24 bases separated the two germline ends. The germline CDR1 and CDR2 sequences are SQVTM and ANQGSEA. The CDR3 is CSVVRDEVAGVYQETQYF. The CDR3 DNA sequence: TGCAGCGTTGTGAGAGATGAGGTGGCAGGGGTTTACCAAGAGACCCAGTACTTC.